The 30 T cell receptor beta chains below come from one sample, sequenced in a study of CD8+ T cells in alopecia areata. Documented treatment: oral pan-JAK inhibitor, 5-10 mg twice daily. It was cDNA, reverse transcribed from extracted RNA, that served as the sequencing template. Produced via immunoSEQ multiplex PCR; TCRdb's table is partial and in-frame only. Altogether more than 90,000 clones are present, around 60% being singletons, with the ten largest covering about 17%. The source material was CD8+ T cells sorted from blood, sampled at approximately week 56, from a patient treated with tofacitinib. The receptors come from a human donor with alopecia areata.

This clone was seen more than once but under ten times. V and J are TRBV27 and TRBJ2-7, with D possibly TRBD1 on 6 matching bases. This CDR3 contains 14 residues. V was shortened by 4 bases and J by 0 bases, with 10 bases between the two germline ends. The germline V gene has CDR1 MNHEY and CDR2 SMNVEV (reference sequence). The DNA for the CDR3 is TGTGCCAGCAGTTCCTGGACAGACTCCTACGAGCAGTACTTC. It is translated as CASSSWTDSYEQYF.

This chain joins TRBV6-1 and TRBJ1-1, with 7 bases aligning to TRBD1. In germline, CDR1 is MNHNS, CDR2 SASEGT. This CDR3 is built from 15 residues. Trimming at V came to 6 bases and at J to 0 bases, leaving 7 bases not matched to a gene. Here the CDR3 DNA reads TGTGCCAGCAGGAGGGGGCAGGGCTTGAACACTGAAGCTTTCTTT. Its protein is CASRRGQGLNTEAFF.

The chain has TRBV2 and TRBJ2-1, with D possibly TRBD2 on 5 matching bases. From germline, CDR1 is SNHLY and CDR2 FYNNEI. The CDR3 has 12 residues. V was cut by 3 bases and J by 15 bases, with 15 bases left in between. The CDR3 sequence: CASSDRDLGRFF. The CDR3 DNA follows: TGTGCCAGCAGTGACCGGGATCTAGGACGGTTCTTC.

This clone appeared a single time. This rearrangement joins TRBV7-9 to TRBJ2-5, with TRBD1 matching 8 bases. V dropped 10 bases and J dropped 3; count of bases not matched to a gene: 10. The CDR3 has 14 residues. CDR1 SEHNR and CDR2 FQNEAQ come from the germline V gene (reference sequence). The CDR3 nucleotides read TGTGCCAATGACGTCCCAGGGGGCGAAGAGACCCAGTACTTC. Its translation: CANDVPGGEETQYF.

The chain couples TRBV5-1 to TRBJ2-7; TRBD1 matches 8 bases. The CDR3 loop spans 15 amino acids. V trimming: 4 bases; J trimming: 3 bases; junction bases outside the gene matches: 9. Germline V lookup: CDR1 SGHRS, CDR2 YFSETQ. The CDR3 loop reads CASSITGTGRYEQYF. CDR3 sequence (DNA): TGCGCCAGCAGCATTACCGGGACAGGACGCTACGAGCAGTACTTC.

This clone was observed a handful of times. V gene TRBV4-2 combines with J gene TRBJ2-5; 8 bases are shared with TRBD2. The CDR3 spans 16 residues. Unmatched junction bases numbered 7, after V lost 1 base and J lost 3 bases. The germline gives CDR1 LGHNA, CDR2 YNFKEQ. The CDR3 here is CASSQAVRGVEETQYF. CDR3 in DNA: TGTGCCAGCAGCCAAGCAGTGCGGGGGGTCGAAGAGACCCAGTACTTC.

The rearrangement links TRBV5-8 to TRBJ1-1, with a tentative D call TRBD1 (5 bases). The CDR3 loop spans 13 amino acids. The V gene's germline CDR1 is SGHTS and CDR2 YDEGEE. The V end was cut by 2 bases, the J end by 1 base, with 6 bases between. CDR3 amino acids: CASSFRGNTEAFF. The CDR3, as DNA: TGTGCCAGCAGCTTTAGGGGGAACACTGAAGCTTTCTTT.

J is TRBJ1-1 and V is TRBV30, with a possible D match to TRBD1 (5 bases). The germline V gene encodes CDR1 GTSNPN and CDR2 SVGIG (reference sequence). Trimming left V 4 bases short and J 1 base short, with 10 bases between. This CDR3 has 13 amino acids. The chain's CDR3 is CAWIGTGNTEAFF. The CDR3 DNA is TGTGCCTGGATTGGGACCGGGAACACTGAAGCTTTCTTT.

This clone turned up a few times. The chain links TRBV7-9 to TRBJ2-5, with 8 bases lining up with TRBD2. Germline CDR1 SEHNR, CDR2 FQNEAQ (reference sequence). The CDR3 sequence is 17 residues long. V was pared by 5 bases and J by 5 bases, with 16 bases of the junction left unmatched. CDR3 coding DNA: TGTGCCAGCAGCCCCCTCCGGGGGGGGACATCACGGGAGACCCAGTACTTC. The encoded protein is CASSPLRGGTSRETQYF. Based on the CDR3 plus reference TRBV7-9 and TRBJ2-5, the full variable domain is DTGVSQNPRHKITKRGQNVTFRCDPISEHNRLYWYRQTLGQGPEFLTYFQNEAQLEKSRLLSDRFSAERPKGSFSTLEIQRTEQGDSAMYLCASSPLRGGTSRETQYFGPGTRLLVL.

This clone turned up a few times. Here the CDR3 reads CASSFGTPDTYEQYF. As DNA, the CDR3 is TGTGCCAGTAGTTTCGGGACTCCTGACACCTACGAGCAGTACTTC. The rearrangement joins TRBV19 to TRBJ2-7; TRBD2 might be the D (6 bases). Between the trimmed V and J ends, which lost 5 bases and 2 bases, there was a span of 16 bases. Germline V gene lookup returns CDR1 LNHDA and CDR2 SQIVND (reference sequence). The CDR3 has 15 amino acids. The variable domain in full, with the rest retrieved from reference TRBV19 and TRBJ2-7, is DGGITQSPKYLFRKEGQNVTLSCEQNLNHDAMYWYRQDPGQGLRLIYYSQIVNDFQKGDIAEGYSVSREKKESFPLTVTSAQKNPTAFYLCASSFGTPDTYEQYFGPGTRLTVT.

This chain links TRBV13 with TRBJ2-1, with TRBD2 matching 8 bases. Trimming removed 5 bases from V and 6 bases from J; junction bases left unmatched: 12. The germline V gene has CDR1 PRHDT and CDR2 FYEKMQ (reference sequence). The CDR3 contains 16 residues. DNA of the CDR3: TGTGCCAGCAGCCCCCCGGGAAGCGGGGGTATCAATGAGCAGTTCTTC. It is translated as CASSPPGSGGINEQFF.

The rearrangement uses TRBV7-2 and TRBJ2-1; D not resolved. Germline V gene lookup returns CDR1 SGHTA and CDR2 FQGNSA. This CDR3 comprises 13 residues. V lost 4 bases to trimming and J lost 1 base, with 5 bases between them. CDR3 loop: CASSWASYNEQFF. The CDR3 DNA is TGTGCCAGCAGCTGGGCTTCCTACAATGAGCAGTTCTTC.

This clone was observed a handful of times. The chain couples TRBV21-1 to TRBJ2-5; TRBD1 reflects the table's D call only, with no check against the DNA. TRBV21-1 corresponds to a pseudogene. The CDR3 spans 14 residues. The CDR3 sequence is CASSRQVTPETQYF. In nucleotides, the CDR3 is TGTGCCAGCAGCAGACAGGTTACCCCGGAGACCCAGTACTTC.

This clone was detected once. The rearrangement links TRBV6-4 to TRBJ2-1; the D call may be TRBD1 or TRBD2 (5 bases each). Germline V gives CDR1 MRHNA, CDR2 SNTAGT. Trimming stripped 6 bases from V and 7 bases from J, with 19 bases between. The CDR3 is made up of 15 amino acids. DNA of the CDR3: TGTGCCAGCAGCGCACGGACTGGGGACGGTAATGAGCAGTTCTTC. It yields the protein CASSARTGDGNEQFF.

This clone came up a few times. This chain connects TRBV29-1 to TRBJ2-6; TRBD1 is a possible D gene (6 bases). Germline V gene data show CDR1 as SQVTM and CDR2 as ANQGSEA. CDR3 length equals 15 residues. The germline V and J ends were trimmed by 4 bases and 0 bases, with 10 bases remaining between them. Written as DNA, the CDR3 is TGCAGCGTTGGGTCAGGGGACTCTGGGGCCAACGTCCTGACTTTC. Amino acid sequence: CSVGSGDSGANVLTF. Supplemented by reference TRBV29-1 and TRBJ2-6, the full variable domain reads SAVISQKPSRDICQRGTSLTIQCQVDSQVTMMFWYRQQPGQSLTLIATANQGSEATYESGFVIDKFPISRPNLTFSTLTVSNMSPEDSSIYLCSVGSGDSGANVLTFGAGSRLTVL.

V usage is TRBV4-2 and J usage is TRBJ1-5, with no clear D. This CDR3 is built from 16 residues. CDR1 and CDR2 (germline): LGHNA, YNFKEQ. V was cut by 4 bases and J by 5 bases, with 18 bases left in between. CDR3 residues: CASSPMGMRSDQPQHF. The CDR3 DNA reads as TGTGCCAGCAGCCCAATGGGGATGCGGTCCGATCAGCCCCAGCATTTT.

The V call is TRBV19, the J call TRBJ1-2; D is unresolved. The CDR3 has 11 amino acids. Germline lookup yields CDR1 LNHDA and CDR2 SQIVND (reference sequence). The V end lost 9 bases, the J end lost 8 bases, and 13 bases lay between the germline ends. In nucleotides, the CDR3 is TGTGCCAGCGGCATTTCGGAAGGCTACACCTTC. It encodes CASGISEGYTF.

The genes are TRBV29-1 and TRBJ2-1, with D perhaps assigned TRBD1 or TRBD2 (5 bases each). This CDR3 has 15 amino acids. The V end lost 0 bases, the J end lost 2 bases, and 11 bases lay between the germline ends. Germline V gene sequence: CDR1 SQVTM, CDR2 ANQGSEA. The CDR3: CSVEEGMGAYNEQFF. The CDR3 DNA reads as TGCAGCGTTGAAGAAGGGATGGGGGCCTACAATGAGCAGTTCTTC.

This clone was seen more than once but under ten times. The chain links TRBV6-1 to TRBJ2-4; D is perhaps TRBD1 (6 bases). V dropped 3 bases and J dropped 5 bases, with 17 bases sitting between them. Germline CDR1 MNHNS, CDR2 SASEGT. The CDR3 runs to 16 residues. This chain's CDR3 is CASSDPPWGRENIQYF. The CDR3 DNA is TGTGCCAGCAGTGATCCGCCTTGGGGGCGGGAAAACATTCAGTACTTC.

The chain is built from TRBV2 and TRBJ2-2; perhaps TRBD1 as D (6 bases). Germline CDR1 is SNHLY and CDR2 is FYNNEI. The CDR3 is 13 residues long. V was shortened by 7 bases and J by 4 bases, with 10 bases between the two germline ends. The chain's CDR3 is CASNRDLTGELFF. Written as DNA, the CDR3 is TGTGCCAGCAACAGGGACCTCACCGGGGAGCTGTTTTTT. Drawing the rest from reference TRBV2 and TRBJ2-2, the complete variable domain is EPEVTQTPSHQVTQMGQEVILRCVPISNHLYFYWYRQILGQKVEFLVSFYNNEISEKSEIFDDQFSVERPDGSNFTLKIRSTKLEDSAMYFCASNRDLTGELFFGEGSRLTVL.

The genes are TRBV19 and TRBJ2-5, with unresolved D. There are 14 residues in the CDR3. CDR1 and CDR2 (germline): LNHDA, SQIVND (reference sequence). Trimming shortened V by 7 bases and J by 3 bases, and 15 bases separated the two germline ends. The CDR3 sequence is CASTDPRREETQYF. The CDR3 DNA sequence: TGTGCCAGTACCGATCCCCGACGGGAAGAGACCCAGTACTTC.

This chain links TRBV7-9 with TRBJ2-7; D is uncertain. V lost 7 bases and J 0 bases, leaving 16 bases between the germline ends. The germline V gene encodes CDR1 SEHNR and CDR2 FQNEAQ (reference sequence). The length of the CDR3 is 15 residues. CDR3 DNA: TGTGCCAGCACCCCGGGTCCCAGGAGCTCCTACGAGCAGTACTTC. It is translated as CASTPGPRSSYEQYF.

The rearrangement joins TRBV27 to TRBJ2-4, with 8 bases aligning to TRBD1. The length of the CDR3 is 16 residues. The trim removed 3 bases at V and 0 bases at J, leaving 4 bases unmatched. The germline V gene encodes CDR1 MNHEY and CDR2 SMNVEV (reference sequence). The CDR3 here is CASSLSGGLAKNIQYF. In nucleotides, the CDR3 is TGTGCCAGCAGTTTGTCAGGGGGCTTAGCCAAAAACATTCAGTACTTC.

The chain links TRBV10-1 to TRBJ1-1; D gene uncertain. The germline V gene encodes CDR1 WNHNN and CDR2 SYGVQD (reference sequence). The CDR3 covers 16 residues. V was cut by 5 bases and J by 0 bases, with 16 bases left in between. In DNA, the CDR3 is TGCGCCAGCAGTCCCGAGGATTACGGGTTGAACACTGAAGCTTTCTTT. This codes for CASSPEDYGLNTEAFF.

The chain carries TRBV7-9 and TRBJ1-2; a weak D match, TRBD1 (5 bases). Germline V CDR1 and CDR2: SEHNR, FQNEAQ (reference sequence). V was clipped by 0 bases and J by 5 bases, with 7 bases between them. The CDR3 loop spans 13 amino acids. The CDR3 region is CASSLAQEYGYTF. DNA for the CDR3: TGTGCCAGCAGCTTAGCACAGGAATATGGCTACACCTTC.

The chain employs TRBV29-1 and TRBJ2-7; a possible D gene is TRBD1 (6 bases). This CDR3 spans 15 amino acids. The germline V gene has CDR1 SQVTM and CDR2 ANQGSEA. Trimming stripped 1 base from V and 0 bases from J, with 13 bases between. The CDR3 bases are TGCAGCGTTGAAGTCGGCGGACAGATCTCCTACGAGCAGTACTTC. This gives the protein CSVEVGGQISYEQYF.

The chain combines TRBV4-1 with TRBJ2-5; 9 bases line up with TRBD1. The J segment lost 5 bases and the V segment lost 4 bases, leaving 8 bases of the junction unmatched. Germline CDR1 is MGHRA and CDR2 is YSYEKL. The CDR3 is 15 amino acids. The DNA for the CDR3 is TGCGCCAGCAGCCGTACCGACAGGGGGTACGAGACCCAGTACTTC. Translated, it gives CASSRTDRGYETQYF.

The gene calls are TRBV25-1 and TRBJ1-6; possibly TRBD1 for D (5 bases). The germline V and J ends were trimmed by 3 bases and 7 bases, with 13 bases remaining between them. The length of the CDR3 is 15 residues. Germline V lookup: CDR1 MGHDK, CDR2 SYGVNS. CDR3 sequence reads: CASSEGQGDNSPLHF. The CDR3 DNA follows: TGTGCCAGCAGTGAGGGGCAGGGAGACAATTCACCCCTCCACTTT.

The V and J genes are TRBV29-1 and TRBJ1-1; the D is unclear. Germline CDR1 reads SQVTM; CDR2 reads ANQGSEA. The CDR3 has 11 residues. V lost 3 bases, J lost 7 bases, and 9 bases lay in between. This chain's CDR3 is CSVENWGEAFF. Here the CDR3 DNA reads TGCAGCGTTGAGAACTGGGGTGAAGCTTTCTTT.

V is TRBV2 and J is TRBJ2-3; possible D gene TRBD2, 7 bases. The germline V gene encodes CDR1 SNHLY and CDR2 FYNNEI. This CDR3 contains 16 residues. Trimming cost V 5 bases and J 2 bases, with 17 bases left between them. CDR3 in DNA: TGTGCCAGCAGTTTGTCGGGGGGCCTTATCACAGATACGCAGTATTTT. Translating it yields CASSLSGGLITDTQYF.